Presented here are 9 T cell receptor beta chains from one specimen sequenced in a study of control samples from healthy donors and cancer patients (dated by TCRdb to the early 2020s). The library was built by means of the immunoSEQ multiplex PCR assay. Drawn from immuneACCESS, this table holds only the in-frame rearrangements with V and J called that TCRdb kept. Clones are partly lost; checked studies trace under half to an unresolved V gene and leave the rest unexplained. The sample table lists around 150,000 clones, approximately 90% of them with a count of one. About 12% of the sample lies in the top ten. Source material: blood. These receptors came from a man younger than 40 in good health.

The chain is built from TRBV4-1 and TRBJ1-1, with 8 bases matching TRBD1. Looked up from germline, CDR1 is MGHRA and CDR2 is YSYEKL. Germline trimming cut 1 base from V and 11 bases from J; bases unmatched to any gene: 9. The CDR3 loop spans 14 amino acids. The CDR3 reads CASSQVGQGAGAFF. CDR3 nucleotides: TGCGCCAGCAGCCAAGTGGGTCAGGGGGCAGGGGCTTTCTTT.

The rearrangement joins TRBV28 to TRBJ1-5; D uncertain. Trimming shortened V by 1 base and J by 4 bases, and 5 bases separated the two germline ends. The length of the CDR3 is 13 residues. The V gene's germline CDR1 is MDHEN and CDR2 SYDVKM. CDR3: CASSLFPNQPQHF. CDR3 coding DNA: TGTGCCAGCAGTTTATTCCCTAATCAGCCCCAGCATTTT.

The J gene is TRBJ2-6, the V gene TRBV4-1, with TRBD1 matching 9 bases. V lost 4 bases, J lost 0 bases, and 10 bases stayed unmatched. The V gene's germline CDR1 is MGHRA and CDR2 YSYEKL. The CDR3 runs to 19 residues. The CDR3 protein is CASSPAVRTGVSGANVLTF. The CDR3 nucleotides are TGCGCCAGCAGCCCGGCGGTCCGGACAGGGGTCTCTGGGGCCAACGTCCTGACTTTC.

The J gene is TRBJ2-1, the V gene TRBV6-6; a weak D match, TRBD1 (5 bases). Germline V gene lookup returns CDR1 MNHNY and CDR2 SVGAGI (reference sequence). This CDR3 is built from 12 residues. V was pared by 4 bases and J by 5 bases, with 6 bases between. The CDR3 coding sequence is TGTGCCAGCAGTTGGGGCCACAATGAGCAGTTCTTC. Translated: CASSWGHNEQFF.

J is TRBJ1-2 and V is TRBV2; 8 bases are shared with TRBD1. The V gene end was trimmed by 5 bases and the J gene end by 4 bases; junction bases not matched to a gene: 6. Germline loops: CDR1 SNHLY, CDR2 FYNNEI. There are 14 residues in the CDR3. The CDR3 protein is CASSSGGAGYGYTF. The CDR3 DNA reads as TGTGCCAGCAGTTCAGGGGGCGCGGGCTATGGCTACACCTTC.

This chain connects TRBV19 to TRBJ1-3, with 7 bases that match TRBD1. V dropped 7 bases and J dropped 4; count of bases not matched to a gene: 4. CDR1 is LNHDA and CDR2 is SQIVND in the germline V gene (reference sequence). This CDR3 is built from 13 residues. CDR3 loop: CASKMGQGNTIYF. In DNA form, the CDR3 reads TGTGCCAGTAAAATGGGACAGGGAAACACCATATATTTT.

The chain uses TRBV6-5 and TRBJ2-2; 9 nucleotides line up with TRBD1. CDR1 and CDR2 from the germline V gene are MNHEY and SVGAGI. The CDR3 contains 15 residues. V lost 7 bases to trimming and J lost 2 bases; unmatched junction nucleotides: 5. CDR3 DNA: TGTGCCAGCACTGTAACAGGGGGCAACACCGGGGAGCTGTTTTTT. Its protein is CASTVTGGNTGELFF.

The chain combines TRBV6-5 with TRBJ1-2; possibly TRBD1 for D (5 bases). The CDR3 covers 13 residues. CDR1 is MNHEY and CDR2 is SVGAGI in the germline V gene. Trimming took 5 bases from V and 4 from J, leaving 11 bases between them. CDR3 in DNA: TGTGCCAGCAGTACTGACAGTATCTATGGCTACACCTTC. Translation: CASSTDSIYGYTF.

This sequence joins TRBV28 and TRBJ2-1, with 8 nucleotides matching TRBD2. This CDR3 has 14 amino acids. V shed 11 bases and J 5 bases; nucleotides not matched to a gene: 11. CDR1 is MDHEN and CDR2 is SYDVKM in the germline V gene. The CDR3 loop reads CAGRSGSADNEQFF. The CDR3 DNA is TGTGCCGGAAGAAGCGGGAGCGCCGACAATGAGCAGTTCTTC.